This TCR beta chain was documented in a study of OX40 agonist ivuxolimab in advanced cancers. In the study overall: Ivuxolimab was a fully human IgG2 agonistic monoclonal antibody targeting the costimulatory receptor OX40 (CD134). Intravenous ivuxolimab was administered to patients every 2 weeks at six dose levels: 0.01, 0.1, 0.3, 1.5, 3 and 10 mg/kg. Of the approximately 50 dose-escalation patients, hepatocellular carcinoma was present in about 19, melanoma in some 15, renal cell carcinoma in 9 and head and neck cancer in 9. A male proportion of roughly 85% and a mean age of roughly 58 years, ranging from 23 to 79, were recorded for the dose-escalation cohort. Prior anti-PD-1, anti-PD-L1 or anti-CTLA-4 therapy was permitted, and checkpoint inhibitors had been received by roughly two fifths of dose-escalation patients. Partial responses were achieved by three dose-escalation patients, of whom one had hepatocellular carcinoma and two had cutaneous melanoma. The purpose of peripheral TCRbeta sequencing was to test whether ivuxolimab changed TCR sequence diversity and led to clonal T-cell expansion. The paper covers the monotherapy dose-escalation part of the phase I ivuxolimab trial, which included N ≈ 50 patients.

Here is what the overall study found, with its caveats: After ivuxolimab, CD8+ T cells had more expanded clones than CD4+ T cells on average. Which antigens the clonally expanded peripheral T cells were specific for was not determined. In the 0.1-3.0 mg/kg groups, partial responders had among the lowest normalized peripheral clonal expansion, particularly in CD8+ T cells. Low levels of normalized T-cell clonal expansion were also seen in some patients who did not respond. At doses from 0.1 to 3.0 mg/kg, clonal expansion was seen in both CD4+ and CD8+ blood T cells between baseline and week 6.

On this clone: Its binding antigen is unknown. No clone much larger than this one lies a single base away; base qualities are absent.

The trial excluded patients who had a history of autoimmune disease or were on systemic immunosuppression. Peripheral blood for TCR sequencing was collected from all dose cohorts at baseline, on cycle 4 day 1, and on cycle 7 day 1. The samples were drawn from a first-in-human, open-label, multicenter phase I dose-escalation trial of ivuxolimab. Adults with locally advanced or metastatic melanoma, renal cell, hepatocellular, or head and neck squamous cell carcinoma were enrolled in the trial. Before TCR sequencing, CD4+ T cells and CD8+ T cells from peripheral blood were sorted into separate populations. Genomic DNA was isolated from the sorted cells so that the TCRbeta CDR3 region could be sequenced. The immunoSEQ Assay was used to sequence the TCRbeta CDR3 regions. TCRdb provides this immuneACCESS table in a form limited to in-frame rearrangements. Some clones are lacking; in checked studies, under half of them reflect an unresolved V gene, and why the rest are absent is not known. This sample has tens of thousands of clones in its table, and about 87% of those were observed once. Together, the top ten hold roughly 0.67% of the sample.

The material was CD4+ or CD8+ T cells sorted from blood, obtained in a trial of the OX40 agonist ivuxolimab. The TCR comes from an adult with an advanced solid tumor such as melanoma, head and neck, liver or kidney cancer.

The CDR3 in this case is CASSQDKANTGELFF. The DNA sequence reads TGCGCCAGCAGCCAAGATAAAGCGAACACCGGGGAGCTGTTTTTT. The sequence is built from TRBV4-1 and TRBJ2-2; too little of a D gene remains to name it. V loses 0 bases of germline sequence and J loses 0 bases, and the interval between the two ends is 5 bases. The CDR3 spans 15 residues, from the cysteine through the phenylalanine. The read is trimmed to its CDR3 DNA, 45 bases read in frame from base 1. Taken from the germline V gene, the CDR1 and CDR2 loops are MGHRA and YSYEKL.